These 20 T cell receptor beta chains came from one sample sequenced in a study of technical replicates of blood from a handful of donors. Clones were read by immunoSEQ multiplex PCR, and TCRdb kept only the in-frame ones, dropping some. The table lists about 62,000 clones, 80% to 90% of them singletons. Sequencing was performed on PBMCs. The receptors derive from a human donor in good health. Some clones in this sample may be carry-over from other donors' samples.

The chain uses TRBV7-2 and TRBJ1-2, with D perhaps matching TRBD1 (5 bases). Trimming removed 2 bases at V and 4 bases at J, with 11 bases between. Germline-derived CDR1 and CDR2 are SGHTA and FQGNSA. The CDR3 runs 14 residues. Here the CDR3 DNA reads TGTGCCAGCAGCTTAATCCCAGGGATCTATGGCTACACCTTC. This translates into CASSLIPGIYGYTF.

This clone was recorded a few times. This chain joins TRBV5-1 and TRBJ1-1; TRBD1 might be the D (6 bases). CDR1 and CDR2 (germline): SGHRS, YFSETQ. CDR3 length equals 14 residues. Trimming stripped 2 bases from V and 7 bases from J, with 15 bases between. DNA of the CDR3: TGCGCCAGCAGCTTCAGACAGGAGTCTGGTGAAGCTTTCTTT. This translates into CASSFRQESGEAFF.

J is TRBJ2-3 and V is TRBV11-2, with 8 nucleotides matching TRBD2. This CDR3 contains 18 residues. Per the germline V gene, CDR1 is SGHAT and CDR2 is FQNNGV. The junction had 10 bases not matched to a gene; V was cut back by 0 bases and J by 2 bases. The CDR3 DNA follows: TGTGCCAGCAGCTTAGACGGGAGGGCTAGCGGAGCCACAGATACGCAGTATTTT. Its protein is CASSLDGRASGATDTQYF.

The genes are TRBV10-3 and TRBJ2-7; 15 bases align to TRBD2. Germline CDR1 reads ENHRY; CDR2 reads SYGVKD. V shed 5 bases, J shed 4 bases, and the junction held 3 bases outside the gene matches. The CDR3 loop spans 15 amino acids. The CDR3 here is CAISLGLAGGYEQYF. The CDR3 region has the DNA TGTGCCATCAGTCTCGGACTAGCGGGAGGGTACGAGCAGTACTTC.

This chain connects TRBV2 to TRBJ2-2; possibly TRBD2 for D (5 bases). CDR3 length: 14 amino acids. Germline loops: CDR1 SNHLY, CDR2 FYNNEI. V gave up 7 bases and J gave up 1 base, with 10 bases separating them. The CDR3 sequence is CASIQRKNTGELFF. CDR3 in DNA: TGTGCCAGCATTCAGCGGAAGAACACCGGGGAGCTGTTTTTT.

This chain joins TRBV19 and TRBJ1-2, with D perhaps TRBD1 (5 bases). The CDR3 spans 16 residues. CDR1 and CDR2 from the germline V gene are LNHDA and SQIVND (reference sequence). The V end was cut by 4 bases, the J end by 5 bases, with 20 bases between. The CDR3 is CASSTSVQGGNYGYTF. CDR3 sequence (DNA): TGTGCCAGTAGTACCAGCGTGCAGGGCGGTAATTATGGCTACACCTTC.

The chain couples TRBV29-1 to TRBJ1-1, with D unresolved. This CDR3 is 12 amino acids long. V dropped 6 bases and J dropped 6 bases, with 14 bases sitting between them. Germline CDR1 is SQVTM and CDR2 is ANQGSEA. The CDR3 here is CSVTGDGAEAFF. Written as DNA, the CDR3 is TGCAGCGTGACCGGGGATGGGGCTGAAGCTTTCTTT.

This chain links TRBV4-2 with TRBJ2-7, with D maybe TRBD1 (6 bases). The CDR3 extends over 16 amino acids. V gave up 4 bases and J gave up 3 bases, with 19 bases separating them. In germline, CDR1 is LGHNA, CDR2 YNFKEQ. CDR3 DNA sequence: TGTGCCAGCAGCCCCCGTGGGGGACACTTACTCTACGAGCAGTACTTC. Its protein is CASSPRGGHLLYEQYF.

This clone was counted between two and nine times. The chain couples TRBV6-1 to TRBJ1-1, with 9 bases lining up with TRBD1. Germline V CDR1 and CDR2: MNHNS, SASEGT. V gave up 1 base and J gave up 5 bases; unmatched junction bases: 8. The CDR3 runs to 16 residues. The CDR3 region is CASSEGAGQGWTEAFF. In nucleotides, the CDR3 is TGTGCCAGCAGTGAAGGGGCGGGACAGGGTTGGACTGAAGCTTTCTTT.

V is TRBV5-1 and J is TRBJ2-3; TRBD2 might be the D (6 bases). Germline loops: CDR1 SGHRS, CDR2 YFSETQ. Trimming cost V 4 bases and J 0 bases, with 9 bases left between them. The CDR3 totals 14 residues. As DNA, the CDR3 is TGCGCCAGCAGCACGGGAGATAGCACAGATACGCAGTATTTT. Its translation: CASSTGDSTDTQYF.

This clone was detected once. The chain joins TRBV11-1 to TRBJ1-2; D remains unclear. The CDR3 length is 13 residues. V was shortened by 4 bases and J by 0 bases, with 6 bases between the two germline ends. The germline V gene encodes CDR1 SGHAT and CDR2 FQDESV (reference sequence). The CDR3 here is CASSSNSNYGYTF. CDR3 coding DNA: TGTGCCAGCAGCTCAAATTCTAACTATGGCTACACCTTC.

The chain carries TRBV5-6 and TRBJ1-1; D unclear. Trimming removed 0 bases at V and 4 bases at J, with 7 bases between. In germline, CDR1 is SGHDT, CDR2 YYEEEE. This CDR3 has 13 residues. The DNA of the CDR3 is TGTGCCAGCAGCTTGGATTCGGGCACTGAAGCTTTCTTT. As protein: CASSLDSGTEAFF. The variable domain in full, completed from reference TRBV5-6 and TRBJ1-1, reads DAGVTQSPTHLIKTRGQQVTLRCSPKSGHDTVSWYQQALGQGPQFIFQYYEEEERQRGNFPDRFSGHQFPNYSSELNVNALLLGDSALYLCASSLDSGTEAFFGQGTRLTVV.

The chain joins TRBV5-4 to TRBJ1-6; TRBD1 is a possible D gene (5 bases). The V gene lost 1 base and the J gene lost 9 bases, with 14 bases spanning the gap. This CDR3 is 15 amino acids long. CDR1 is SGHNT and CDR2 is YYREEE in the germline V gene (reference sequence). The CDR3 here is CASSLSVTERSPLHF. In nucleotides, the CDR3 is TGTGCCAGCAGCTTGTCAGTGACAGAGCGTTCACCCCTCCACTTT. Supplemented by reference TRBV5-4 and TRBJ1-6, the full variable domain reads ETGVTQSPTHLIKTRGQQVTLRCSSQSGHNTVSWYQQALGQGPQFIFQYYREEENGRGNFPPRFSGLQFPNYSSELNVNALELDDSALYLCASSLSVTERSPLHFGNGTRLTVT.

This clone was recorded a few times. The V gene is TRBV30, the J gene TRBJ1-2; 9 positions agree with TRBD1. V lost 3 bases and J lost 4; bases outside the gene matches: 3. The CDR3 spans 13 residues. Germline values: CDR1 GTSNPN, CDR2 SVGIG (reference sequence). The CDR3 DNA sequence: TGTGCCTGGAGGGACAGGGGAGGCTATGGCTACACCTTC. Translating gives CAWRDRGGYGYTF.

The gene calls are TRBV11-3 and TRBJ2-1, with TRBD1 matching 7 bases. V lost 1 base to trimming and J lost 5 bases; unmatched junction nucleotides: 5. Germline CDR1 and CDR2: SGHNT and YENEEA. This CDR3 is 15 amino acids long. The CDR3 coding sequence is TGTGCCAGCAGCTTAGCCGGGACAGAAAACAATGAGCAGTTCTTC. Its translation: CASSLAGTENNEQFF.

The CDR3 DNA sequence: TGTGCCAGCAGCTTAATCAGTGGGAGGGCCCATTTCTTC. Its translation: CASSLISGRAHFF. The rearrangement links TRBV7-2 to TRBJ2-1, with 7 bases that match TRBD2. There are 13 residues in the CDR3. Trimming cost V 2 bases and J 16 bases; bases outside gene matches: 11. Germline loops: CDR1 SGHTA, CDR2 FQGNSA.

J is TRBJ1-4 and V is TRBV6-5, with D possibly TRBD1 on 6 matching bases. The ends were cut back, 4 bases at V and 8 bases at J, with 17 bases in the middle. Germline V gene sequence: CDR1 MNHEY, CDR2 SVGAGI. The CDR3 is 15 amino acids. The DNA for the CDR3 is TGTGCCAGCAGTTCCGGGGCACAGGGAGGGGAAAAACTGTTTTTT. Protein: CASSSGAQGGEKLFF.

This chain connects TRBV11-2 to TRBJ2-5; no definite D call. The CDR3 is 14 amino acids. The germline V gene encodes CDR1 SGHAT and CDR2 FQNNGV. Trimming cost V 3 bases and J 5 bases, with 13 bases left between them. This chain's CDR3 is CASSFSQALETQYF. CDR3 DNA sequence: TGTGCCAGCAGCTTTTCTCAGGCCTTGGAGACCCAGTACTTC.

The chain combines TRBV4-2 with TRBJ2-5; 10 nucleotides agree with TRBD2. The CDR3 runs to 15 residues. Germline V gives CDR1 LGHNA, CDR2 YNFKEQ. Losses at the gene ends were 3 bases for V and 4 bases for J; bases not matched to a gene: 5. The CDR3 loop is CASSQTIAGGETQYF. The CDR3 coding sequence is TGTGCCAGCAGCCAGACCATAGCGGGGGGAGAGACCCAGTACTTC.

The rearrangement uses TRBV2 and TRBJ1-5; TRBD1 agrees at 9 bases. The CDR3 runs to 14 residues. With 6 bases clipped from V and 1 base from J, the junction kept 1 base outside the gene matches. Germline CDR1 is SNHLY and CDR2 is FYNNEI. The CDR3 here is CASRGTGSNQPQHF. In DNA, the CDR3 is TGTGCCAGCAGAGGGACAGGGAGCAATCAGCCCCAGCATTTT.